Listed here are 26 T cell receptor beta chains from one sample, sequenced in a study of metastatic and nonmetastatic thyroid tumors. TCRdb reassembled clones from the PCR reads with MiXCR. The data hold about 13,000 clones, with 20% to 25% observed a single time. None of the patients had undergone any treatment ahead of thyroid surgery. The sequenced sample was blood. Receptors originate from a male donor with papillary thyroid cancer or a benign thyroid nodule (not recorded which). Some clones in this sample may be carry-over from other donors' samples.

The sample holds a few counts of this clone. The chain uses TRBV28 and TRBJ1-2, with D maybe TRBD1 (6 bases). Germline assignment: CDR1 MDHEN and CDR2 SYDVKM. Deletions cut 5 bases from V and 7 bases from J, with 23 bases between. This CDR3 is 16 amino acids long. The CDR3 is CASSGPEVGGPGGYTF. CDR3 DNA: TGTGCCAGCAGTGGCCCGGAGGTCGGGGGGCCTGGTGGCTACACCTTC.

This chain uses TRBV6-1 with TRBJ2-3; D is undetermined. Trimming pared 6 bases from V and 4 bases from J, leaving 14 bases between. CDR1 is MNHNS and CDR2 is SASEGT in the germline V gene. This CDR3 contains 14 residues. DNA for the CDR3: TGTGCCAGCAGCCCCCGCCAAAAGGCAGATACGCAGTATTTT. Its protein is CASSPRQKADTQYF.

This clone is classed as medium-sized. The chain has TRBV6-1 and TRBJ2-3; 13 bases align to TRBD2. The germline gives CDR1 MNHNS, CDR2 SASEGT. V lost 8 bases, J lost 6 bases, and 5 bases stayed unmatched. There are 14 residues in the CDR3. CDR3 in amino acids: CASGGTSGADTQYF. The CDR3 region has the DNA TGTGCCAGCGGTGGGACTAGCGGGGCGGATACGCAGTATTTT.

This clone was recorded at least ten times. The gene calls are TRBV20-1 and TRBJ1-5; TRBD1 matches 9 bases. The CDR3 length is 16 residues. CDR1 is DFQATT and CDR2 is SNEGSKA in the germline V gene (reference sequence). With V trimmed by 0 bases and J by 7 bases, 10 bases remained unmatched. The CDR3: CSARDASGTGRQPQHF. CDR3 sequence (DNA): TGCAGTGCTAGAGATGCCTCCGGGACAGGGAGGCAGCCCCAGCATTTT.

This clone ranks as medium-sized (0.01 to 0.1%). The CDR3, as DNA: TGTGCCAGCAGCTTTACCGGGACAGGGGGACATACTGAAGCTTTCTTT. This sequence encodes CASSFTGTGGHTEAFF. This chain links TRBV7-2 with TRBJ1-1, with 11 positions matching TRBD1. Germline assignment: CDR1 SGHTA and CDR2 FQGNSA. This CDR3 has 16 amino acids. J was trimmed by 5 bases and V by 3 bases; bases with no gene match: 8. The variable domain in full, completed from reference TRBV7-2 and TRBJ1-1, reads GAGVSQSPSNKVTEKGKDVELRCDPISGHTALYWYRQSLGQGLEFLIYFQGNSAPDKSGLPSDRFSAERTGGSVSTLTIQRTQQEDSAVYLCASSFTGTGGHTEAFFGQGTRLTVV.

The chain carries TRBV14 and TRBJ2-7, with 9 bases fitting TRBD2. Per germline, CDR1 SGHDN and CDR2 FVKESK. This CDR3 is built from 13 residues. Trimming took 6 bases from V and 7 from J; bases not matched to a gene: 7. CDR3 sequence reads: CASRPSGTSEQYF. In nucleotides, the CDR3 is TGTGCCAGCAGGCCTAGCGGGACGAGTGAGCAGTACTTC.

The CDR3 nucleotides are TGTGCCAGCCGCAGTTCCGGGACAGGGGGTGTCTGGAGCAATCAGCCCCAGCATTTT. As protein: CASRSSGTGGVWSNQPQHF. V usage is TRBV28 and J usage is TRBJ1-5, with 11 bases aligning to TRBD1. V shed 8 bases and J 1 base; nucleotides not matched to a gene: 16. CDR1 MDHEN and CDR2 SYDVKM come from the germline V gene. This CDR3 is 19 amino acids long.

This clone ranks as medium-sized. V usage is TRBV7-8 and J usage is TRBJ2-1; maybe TRBD2 (6 bases). Germline V lookup: CDR1 SGHVS, CDR2 FQNEAQ. V gave up 8 bases and J gave up 4 bases, with 18 bases separating them. The CDR3 has 15 amino acids. CDR3 sequence (DNA): TGTGCCAGCGTGTCGGACGGGAGTGGGTACAATGAGCAGTTCTTC. It yields the protein CASVSDGSGYNEQFF.

This clone was observed a handful of times. The chain employs TRBV28 and TRBJ1-1, with D perhaps matching TRBD1 (5 bases). CDR1 and CDR2 (germline): MDHEN, SYDVKM. The V end was cut by 6 bases, the J end by 4 bases, with 18 bases between. The CDR3 loop spans 15 amino acids. CDR3 DNA: TGTGCCAGCAGCTTGATCCAGGGTTGGAGCACTGAAGCTTTCTTT. Encoded protein: CASSLIQGWSTEAFF.

In regard to this clone: Mismatch with germline at one junction end may stem from a read error. The V and J genes are TRBV6-1 and TRBJ1-5, with TRBD1 matching 7 bases. Germline V lookup: CDR1 MNHNS, CDR2 SASEGT. CDR3 size: 15 residues. CDR3 region: CASGLDRDSNHPQHF. The DNA of the CDR3 is TGTGCCAGCGGCCTCGACAGGGATAGCAATCATCCCCAGCATTTT.

In regard to this clone: The junction does not match germline at one end; this may be a read error. This chain joins TRBV6-5 and TRBJ2-3; D not certain. Germline CDR1 and CDR2: MNHEY and SVGAGI. This CDR3 has 13 amino acids. CDR3 loop: CASSYRGPDRQYF. The CDR3 nucleotides read TGTGCCAGCAGTTACAGAGGCCCAGATAGGCAGTATTTT.

In its sample, this clone is medium-sized. The rearrangement joins TRBV2 to TRBJ2-1; no definite D call. CDR1 SNHLY and CDR2 FYNNEI come from the germline V gene. The V end was cut by 6 bases, the J end by 10 bases, with 16 bases between. This CDR3 region has 13 residues. In DNA form, the CDR3 reads TGTGCCAGCAGCCTCCGGGCGGCTAAAGAGCAGTTCTTC. Amino acid sequence: CASSLRAAKEQFF.

This chain links TRBV19 with TRBJ1-3, with 7 bases identical to TRBD1. After removal of 9 bases from V and 3 bases from J, the junction contained 2 bases not matched to a gene. The CDR3 sequence is 12 residues long. Germline V gene data show CDR1 as LNHDA and CDR2 as SQIVND (reference sequence). The CDR3 DNA reads as TGTGCCAGCAGACAGGGTGGAAACACCATATATTTT. Residues: CASRQGGNTIYF.

In the case of this clone: A read error may account for a junction end that differs from germline. The chain joins TRBV18 to TRBJ1-2, with no clear D. Germline lookup yields CDR1 KGHSH and CDR2 LQKENI. The CDR3 is 14 amino acids. Here the CDR3 DNA reads TGTGCCAGCTCACCGGTACAGTGTCCCTATGACTACACCTTC. It codes for CASSPVQCPYDYTF.

The gene calls are TRBV20-1 and TRBJ2-3, with 9 bases fitting TRBD2. This CDR3 comprises 15 residues. Unmatched junction bases numbered 10, after V lost 3 bases and J lost 6 bases. The germline CDR1 and CDR2 sequences are DFQATT and SNEGSKA (reference sequence). CDR3: CSARGVAGEGDTQYF. The CDR3 DNA is TGCAGTGCTAGGGGGGTAGCGGGAGAGGGGGATACGCAGTATTTT.

The genes are TRBV5-1 and TRBJ2-3; 8 positions match TRBD1. This CDR3 has 15 residues. Germline V gene sequence: CDR1 SGHRS, CDR2 YFSETQ. Germline trimming cut 4 bases from V and 4 bases from J; bases unmatched to any gene: 8. Written as DNA, the CDR3 is TGCGCCAGCAGCCAGGGCAGGGGGCGGTCAGATACGCAGTATTTT. It yields the protein CASSQGRGRSDTQYF.

The rearrangement joins TRBV7-2 to TRBJ1-6; D remains ambiguous. There are 15 residues in the CDR3. Trimming took 2 bases from V and 5 from J, leaving 10 bases between them. Per germline, CDR1 SGHTA and CDR2 FQGNSA. CDR3 in DNA: TGTGCCAGCAGCTTATTGGGCGGAGATAATTCACCCCTCCACTTT. The encoded protein is CASSLLGGDNSPLHF.

A few counts support this clone. This chain links TRBV6-2 or TRBV6-3 with TRBJ2-1, with D perhaps matching TRBD1 or TRBD2 (5 bases each). V was trimmed by 6 bases and J by 2 bases, leaving 11 bases between them. Germline assignment: CDR1 MNHEY and CDR2 SVGEGT. The CDR3 has 14 amino acids. CDR3 loop: CASSHRDPYNEQFF. DNA of the CDR3: TGTGCCAGCAGCCACCGGGACCCCTACAATGAGCAGTTCTTC.

This chain connects TRBV27 to TRBJ2-2; unclear D gene. From germline, CDR1 is MNHEY and CDR2 SMNVEV (reference sequence). The CDR3 has 12 amino acids. Trimming took off 5 bases at V and 4 bases at J, with 5 bases between the two ends. Written as DNA, the CDR3 is TGTGCCAGCAGTCCCGGCACCGGGGAGCTGTTTTTT. As protein: CASSPGTGELFF.

This chain connects TRBV20-1 to TRBJ1-6, with 10 bases matching TRBD1. V lost 0 bases to trimming and J lost 6 bases; unmatched junction nucleotides: 5. The CDR3 runs 16 residues. The germline CDR1 and CDR2 sequences are DFQATT and SNEGSKA (reference sequence). The CDR3 sequence is CSARDAGTGVNSPLHF. The CDR3 DNA follows: TGCAGTGCTAGAGATGCCGGGACAGGGGTTAATTCACCCCTCCACTTT.

The chain carries TRBV24-1 and TRBJ2-5; D not resolved. Trimming stripped 4 bases from V and 2 bases from J, with 7 bases between. Germline values: CDR1 KGHDR, CDR2 SFDVKD. The CDR3 runs to 13 residues. CDR3: CATSDPLQETQYF. The CDR3 DNA follows: TGTGCCACCAGTGACCCTTTACAAGAGACCCAGTACTTC.

This CDR3 is CSAAWGPPRYNEQFF. The DNA for the CDR3 is TGCAGTGCTGCCTGGGGGCCGCCCCGCTACAATGAGCAGTTCTTC. This chain joins TRBV20-1 and TRBJ2-1, with TRBD1 as a possible D gene (6 bases). CDR3 size: 15 residues. Deletions cut 5 bases from V and 3 bases from J, with 17 bases between. CDR1 DFQATT and CDR2 SNEGSKA come from the germline V gene (reference sequence).

This clone was picked up a small number of times. The gene calls are TRBV30 and TRBJ2-2, with D unclear. Germline V gives CDR1 GTSNPN, CDR2 SVGIG (reference sequence). V was trimmed by 0 bases and J by 5 bases, leaving 13 bases between them. This CDR3 is built from 15 residues. As DNA, the CDR3 is TGTGCCTGGAGTGTACTTTTGTCGGATACCGGGGAGCTGTTTTTT. Translated: CAWSVLLSDTGELFF.

This clone is medium-sized. The chain links TRBV11-2 to TRBJ1-2, with D hard to call. CDR1 and CDR2 from the germline V gene are SGHAT and FQNNGV. CDR3 length equals 13 residues. V gave up 1 base and J gave up 8 bases, with 11 bases separating them. The CDR3 DNA reads TGTGCCAGCAGCTTAGCCCTTGGGAGCGGCTACACCTTC. It codes for CASSLALGSGYTF.

By sample fraction, this clone is medium-sized (0.01 to 0.1%). The V call is TRBV6-6, the J call TRBJ2-7, with D perhaps TRBD1 (6 bases). This CDR3 is built from 13 residues. The V end lost 2 bases, the J end lost 3 bases, and 8 bases lay between the germline ends. Germline V gives CDR1 MNHNY, CDR2 SVGAGI (reference sequence). CDR3: CASSYRGNYEQYF. CDR3 nucleotides: TGTGCCAGCAGTTACAGGGGGAACTACGAGCAGTACTTC.

This clone came up once. The rearrangement links TRBV11-2 to TRBJ2-2, with 9 bases fitting TRBD2. The CDR3 consists of 17 residues. J lost 6 bases, V lost 0 bases, and 8 bases had no gene match. Germline-derived CDR1 and CDR2 are SGHAT and FQNNGV. The CDR3 DNA follows: TGTGCCAGCAGCTTAGATGCGGGAGGGCCTATATCCGGGGAGCTGTTTTTT. This sequence encodes CASSLDAGGPISGELFF. Variable domain in full (rest from reference TRBV11-2 and TRBJ2-2): EAGVAQSPRYKIIEKRQSVAFWCNPISGHATLYWYQQILGQGPKLLIQFQNNGVVDDSQLPKDRFSAERLKGVDSTLKIQPAKLEDSAVYLCASSLDAGGPISGELFFGEGSRLTVL.